One sample yielded the 31 T cell receptor beta chains listed below, sequenced in a study of metastatic and nonmetastatic thyroid tumors. Via MiXCR, TCRdb re-called the PCR reads. The data contain under 20,000 clones, around 17% of them singletons. Each patient went into thyroid surgery without having received any treatment. Sequencing used blood. The receptor source for this set is a male donor with papillary thyroid cancer or a benign thyroid nodule (not recorded which). Some clones in this sample may be carry-over from other donors' samples.

In its sample, this clone was seen many times. The chain employs TRBV20-1 and TRBJ1-1; D is perhaps TRBD1 (5 bases). CDR3 size: 13 residues. Trimming shortened V by 6 bases and J by 1 base, and 12 bases separated the two germline ends. CDR1 and CDR2 from the germline V gene are DFQATT and SNEGSKA (reference sequence). This chain's CDR3 is CSATHGQNTEAFF. In DNA, the CDR3 is TGCAGTGCAACCCACGGACAGAACACTGAAGCTTTCTTT.

This clone was detected many times. V gene TRBV30 combines with J gene TRBJ1-2; 10 nucleotides agree with TRBD1. The CDR3 sequence is 16 residues long. Trimming removed 3 bases from V and 4 bases from J; junction bases left unmatched: 11. In germline, CDR1 is GTSNPN, CDR2 SVGIG (reference sequence). The DNA of the CDR3 is TGTGCCTGGAGCGGACCGGGACAGGGGTTTGTCTATGGCTACACCTTC. It specifies CAWSGPGQGFVYGYTF.

This clone was seen repeatedly, ten times or more. The rearrangement joins TRBV29-1 to TRBJ2-3, with 9 bases lining up with TRBD2. Germline values: CDR1 SQVTM, CDR2 ANQGSEA. Trimming took 2 bases from V and 3 from J; bases not matched to a gene: 6. This CDR3 contains 15 residues. The CDR3 spells CSVEKAGGDTDTQYF. CDR3 coding DNA: TGCAGCGTTGAAAAGGCGGGAGGGGATACAGATACGCAGTATTTT.

This clone counts as medium-sized. In the same sample, other DNA sequences code for this CDR3. CDR3 bases: TGTGCCAGCAGCCAAGAACTTCAGAATCAGCCCCAGCATTTT. The encoded protein is CASSQELQNQPQHF. The J gene is TRBJ1-5, the V gene TRBV4-2; D is ambiguous. V lost 0 bases to trimming and J lost 4 bases, with 7 bases between them. Per the germline V gene, CDR1 is LGHNA and CDR2 is YNFKEQ. The CDR3 runs to 14 residues.

Many counts were recorded for this clone. The chain carries TRBV12-3 or TRBV12-4 and TRBJ1-2; TRBD1 might be the D (6 bases). CDR3 length equals 12 residues. V was clipped by 3 bases and J by 5 bases, with 7 bases between them. In nucleotides, the CDR3 is TGTGCCAGCAGTTTGCAGGGGTATGGCTACACCTTC. It encodes CASSLQGYGYTF.

A remark on this clone: Relative to the germline gene, one junction end is altered; a read error may explain this. The chain is built from TRBV11-2 and TRBJ2-1; 11 bases match TRBD1. The CDR3 is 13 residues long. Germline lookup yields CDR1 SGHAT and CDR2 FQNNGV. The CDR3 spells CASIWDRGYEQSF. The CDR3 nucleotides read TGTGCCAGCATATGGGACAGGGGGTATGAGCAGTCCTTC.

V is TRBV10-3 and J is TRBJ2-3; D is perhaps TRBD1 or TRBD2 (5 bases each). Trimming pared 8 bases from V and 6 bases from J, leaving 24 bases between. The V gene's germline CDR1 is ENHRY and CDR2 SYGVKD. This CDR3 is built from 16 residues. CDR3 bases: TGTGCCATCGGTGGATTGGTCGGGGCCACACGTGATACGCAGTATTTT. It encodes CAIGGLVGATRDTQYF.

Ten or more counts support this clone. The rearrangement links TRBV7-2 to TRBJ2-5; 8 bases align to TRBD2. The V segment lost 2 bases and the J segment 5 bases; nucleotides outside the gene matches: 7. Germline V gives CDR1 SGHTA, CDR2 FQGNSA. The CDR3 runs 15 residues. In DNA, the CDR3 is TGTGCCAGCAGCTTAATGGGACTAGTTACGGAGACCCAGTACTTC. Translation gives CASSLMGLVTETQYF.

This clone was seen more than once but under ten times. This chain connects TRBV28 to TRBJ2-5; D not certain. V lost 10 bases and J 5 bases, leaving 8 bases between the germline ends. Per the germline V gene, CDR1 is MDHEN and CDR2 is SYDVKM. The CDR3 extends over 10 amino acids. CDR3: CATGRETQYF. Here the CDR3 DNA reads TGTGCCACTGGTCGCGAGACCCAGTACTTC.

This clone is termed medium-sized (0.01 to 0.1%). V gene TRBV7-2 combines with J gene TRBJ2-2, with 10 bases that match TRBD1. There are 17 residues in the CDR3. Germline V gene data show CDR1 as SGHTA and CDR2 as FQGNSA. J was trimmed by 2 bases and V by 8 bases; bases with no gene match: 11. The CDR3 here is CASREWTGGINTGELFF. In nucleotides, the CDR3 is TGTGCCAGCCGAGAGTGGACAGGGGGGATTAACACCGGGGAGCTGTTTTTT.

A few counts support this clone. This rearrangement joins TRBV12-3 or TRBV12-4 to TRBJ2-7; 7 bases map to TRBD2. The CDR3 has 14 amino acids. The V segment lost 4 bases and the J segment 7 bases; nucleotides outside the gene matches: 10. This CDR3 is CASSYAGEGQEQYF. The CDR3 DNA reads TGTGCCAGCAGTTACGCGGGAGAGGGTCAGGAGCAGTACTTC.

This clone is categorized as medium-sized. The chain is built from TRBV4-3 and TRBJ2-3; 9 positions match TRBD1. There are 16 residues in the CDR3. After removal of 0 bases from V and 7 bases from J, the junction contained 8 bases not matched to a gene. In germline, CDR1 is LGHNA, CDR2 YSLEER. The CDR3 region is CASSQDPGTGSNTQYF. The CDR3, as DNA: TGCGCCAGCAGCCAAGACCCCGGGACAGGGTCAAATACGCAGTATTTT.

This clone is medium-sized within its sample. This rearrangement joins TRBV6-1 to TRBJ1-1; 9 positions match TRBD1. The germline V gene encodes CDR1 MNHNS and CDR2 SASEGT. Losses at the gene ends were 1 base for V and 1 base for J; bases not matched to a gene: 4. The CDR3 loop spans 16 amino acids. CDR3 amino acids: CASSEVEQGANTEAFF. CDR3 DNA sequence: TGTGCCAGCAGTGAAGTTGAACAGGGGGCGAACACTGAAGCTTTCTTT.

This clone appeared many times. The gene calls are TRBV5-1 and TRBJ1-1; TRBD1 might be the D (5 bases). Germline-derived CDR1 and CDR2 are SGHRS and YFSETQ. Trimming removed 4 bases from V and 3 bases from J, with 13 bases in between. This CDR3 is 14 amino acids long. CDR3 protein: CASSPEGVYTEAFF. The CDR3 region has the DNA TGCGCCAGCAGCCCTGAAGGGGTGTACACTGAAGCTTTCTTT.

In this sample, this clone turned up many times. J is TRBJ2-3 and V is TRBV5-6, with 10 positions matching TRBD1. There are 14 residues in the CDR3. V trimming: 4 bases; J trimming: 5 bases; junction bases outside the gene matches: 4. Germline V gene sequence: CDR1 SGHDT, CDR2 YYEEEE. CDR3 amino acids: CASSVDRGLDTQYF. The DNA of the CDR3 is TGTGCCAGCAGCGTTGACAGGGGGCTAGATACGCAGTATTTT.

This clone was picked up a small number of times. V and J are TRBV6-2 or TRBV6-3 and TRBJ1-2; TRBD1 aligns across 7 bases. The length of the CDR3 is 15 residues. Germline CDR1 and CDR2: MNHEY and SVGEGT. The J segment lost 3 bases and the V segment lost 0 bases, leaving 4 bases of the junction unmatched. CDR3 protein: CASSYSWTGHYGYTF. CDR3 coding DNA: TGTGCCAGCAGTTACTCATGGACAGGTCACTATGGCTACACCTTC.

The sample holds many counts of this clone. The V and J genes are TRBV7-3 and TRBJ2-3; D gene unclear. CDR3 size: 14 residues. Per germline, CDR1 SGHTA and CDR2 FQGTGA. Trimming left V 5 bases short and J 1 base short, with 10 bases between. The CDR3 loop reads CASSPQVGTDTQYF. CDR3 DNA: TGTGCCAGCAGCCCCCAAGTAGGCACAGATACGCAGTATTTT.

This clone was observed a few times. The chain employs TRBV30 and TRBJ1-1; D gene ambiguous. Germline V gene data show CDR1 as GTSNPN and CDR2 as SVGIG (reference sequence). The CDR3 runs to 14 residues. V gave up 0 bases and J gave up 13 bases, with 21 bases separating them. The CDR3 coding sequence is TGTGCCTGGAGTGTAGCCCTAGGTGGCGATAATGATTTCTTT. Protein product: CAWSVALGGDNDFF.

Many counts were recorded for this clone. The V call is TRBV7-9, the J call TRBJ2-3, with D perhaps TRBD1 or TRBD2 (6 bases each). Trimming took 11 bases from V and 2 from J, leaving 11 bases between them. The CDR3 is 12 amino acids. CDR1 and CDR2 from the germline V gene are SEHNR and FQNEAQ (reference sequence). The CDR3 DNA reads as TGTGCCGGGGGCGGGACCACAGATACGCAGTATTTT. It specifies CAGGGTTDTQYF.

This clone was seen at least ten times. The rearrangement links TRBV28 to TRBJ2-7; 10 bases are a match to TRBD2. The germline gives CDR1 MDHEN, CDR2 SYDVKM. The CDR3 covers 15 residues. V dropped 4 bases and J dropped 4; count of bases not matched to a gene: 7. Here the CDR3 reads CASSSWTSGRYEQYF. CDR3 DNA sequence: TGTGCCAGCAGTTCCTGGACTAGCGGTCGATACGAGCAGTACTTC.

This clone showed up many times. The chain links TRBV7-2 to TRBJ2-1; 15 positions agree with TRBD2. Trimming took 5 bases from V and 9 from J; bases not matched to a gene: 8. This CDR3 region has 16 residues. From germline, CDR1 is SGHTA and CDR2 FQGNSA. CDR3 bases: TGTGCCAGCAGCCGAGGGACTAGCGGGAGGAGGGGTGAGCAGTTCTTC. Translation gives CASSRGTSGRRGEQFF.

This clone was detected many times. The CDR3 DNA reads as TGTGCCAGCAGCCAAGATCAAGGGGGGTCGGAAGCTTTCTTT. This encodes CASSQDQGGSEAFF. The V and J genes are TRBV3-1 and TRBJ1-1; a possible D gene is TRBD1 (6 bases). Germline V lookup: CDR1 LGHDT, CDR2 YNNKEL (reference sequence). CDR3 size: 14 residues. Trimming took off 0 bases at V and 8 bases at J, with 13 bases between the two ends. The whole variable domain, remainder taken from reference TRBV3-1 and TRBJ1-1, is DTAVSQTPKYLVTQMGNDKSIKCEQNLGHDTMYWYKQDSKKFLKIMFSYNNKELIINETVPNRFSPKSPDKAHLNLHINSLELGDSAVYFCASSQDQGGSEAFFGQGTRLTVV.

This clone was counted at least ten times. The chain joins TRBV11-2 to TRBJ2-3; D not certain. This CDR3 has 13 amino acids. Germline assignment: CDR1 SGHAT and CDR2 FQNNGV. Trimming shortened V by 4 bases and J by 6 bases, and 11 bases separated the two germline ends. The CDR3 here is CASSYLSGDTQYF. The CDR3 DNA is TGTGCCAGCAGCTACCTGAGTGGGGATACGCAGTATTTT.

This clone rates as medium-sized. The V call is TRBV4-3, the J call TRBJ2-7, with 9 bases fitting TRBD1. The germline CDR1 and CDR2 sequences are LGHNA and YSLEER. This CDR3 comprises 16 residues. V lost 6 bases, J lost 2 bases, and 11 bases stayed unmatched. The CDR3 protein is CASREVWGQGAYEQYF. The CDR3, as DNA: TGCGCCAGCAGAGAGGTGTGGGGACAGGGAGCCTACGAGCAGTACTTC.

This clone showed up just a few times. The CDR3 bases are TGTGCCAGCAGTTACTCGATGGAATTTGCAGGGCAGTACTTC. Protein product: CASSYSMEFAGQYF. The rearrangement joins TRBV6-2 or TRBV6-3 to TRBJ2-7; D is ambiguous. CDR1 is MNHEY and CDR2 is SVGEGT in the germline V gene. This CDR3 comprises 14 residues. The germline V and J ends were trimmed by 0 bases and 9 bases, with 15 bases remaining between them.

This clone came up many times. Other DNA sequences within the sample encode an identical CDR3. The chain combines TRBV6-1 with TRBJ2-1; 11 nucleotides align to TRBD2. The CDR3 extends over 15 amino acids. Germline V CDR1 and CDR2: MNHNS, SASEGT. V lost 2 bases, J lost 4 bases, and 1 base stayed unmatched. The CDR3 DNA reads TGTGCCAGCAGTGAATTAGCGGGAGGGTACAATGAGCAGTTCTTC. This gives the protein CASSELAGGYNEQFF.

Relative to its sample, this clone is medium-sized. The J gene is TRBJ1-2, the V gene TRBV4-2, with a tentative D call TRBD1 (5 bases). The CDR3 loop spans 14 amino acids. Trimming removed 0 bases from V and 7 bases from J, with 12 bases in between. The germline V gene has CDR1 LGHNA and CDR2 YNFKEQ. The CDR3 spells CASSQDRARSGYTF. The CDR3, as DNA: TGTGCCAGCAGCCAAGACAGGGCCCGCAGTGGCTACACCTTC.

This sequence joins TRBV4-2 and TRBJ2-5, with D possibly called TRBD1 or TRBD2 (5 bases each). The CDR3 covers 11 residues. Germline V gene data show CDR1 as LGHNA and CDR2 as YNFKEQ. Between the trimmed V and J ends, which lost 4 bases and 5 bases, there was a span of 5 bases. Here the CDR3 DNA reads TGTGCCAGCAGCCGGGGGGAGACCCAGTACTTC. Protein sequence: CASSRGETQYF.

V gene TRBV7-8 combines with J gene TRBJ1-6, with D perhaps TRBD1 (5 bases). Per germline, CDR1 SGHVS and CDR2 FQNEAQ. The ends were cut back, 1 base at V and 5 bases at J, with 15 bases in the middle. The CDR3 sequence is 17 residues long. The CDR3 nucleotides are TGTGCCAGCAGCTTAGGGTATGGGACGGGAAATAATTCACCCCTCCACTTT. Its translation: CASSLGYGTGNNSPLHF.

Many counts were recorded for this clone. V and J are TRBV15 and TRBJ1-1; no firm D call. The CDR3 runs to 16 residues. Trimming left V 0 bases short and J 3 bases short, with 14 bases between. Germline assignment: CDR1 LNHNV and CDR2 YYDKDF (reference sequence). In DNA, the CDR3 is TGTGCCACCAGCAGAGATCTTTTTTCTCCTGACACTGAAGCTTTCTTT. It yields the protein CATSRDLFSPDTEAFF.

This clone was counted at least ten times. The gene calls are TRBV20-1 and TRBJ2-1; 9 bases are a match to TRBD2. The junction had 3 bases not matched to a gene; V was cut back by 0 bases and J by 0 bases. This CDR3 has 16 amino acids. The V gene's germline CDR1 is DFQATT and CDR2 SNEGSKA (reference sequence). The CDR3 loop is CSARELAGDSYNEQFF. DNA of the CDR3: TGCAGTGCTAGAGAATTAGCGGGAGACTCCTACAATGAGCAGTTCTTC.